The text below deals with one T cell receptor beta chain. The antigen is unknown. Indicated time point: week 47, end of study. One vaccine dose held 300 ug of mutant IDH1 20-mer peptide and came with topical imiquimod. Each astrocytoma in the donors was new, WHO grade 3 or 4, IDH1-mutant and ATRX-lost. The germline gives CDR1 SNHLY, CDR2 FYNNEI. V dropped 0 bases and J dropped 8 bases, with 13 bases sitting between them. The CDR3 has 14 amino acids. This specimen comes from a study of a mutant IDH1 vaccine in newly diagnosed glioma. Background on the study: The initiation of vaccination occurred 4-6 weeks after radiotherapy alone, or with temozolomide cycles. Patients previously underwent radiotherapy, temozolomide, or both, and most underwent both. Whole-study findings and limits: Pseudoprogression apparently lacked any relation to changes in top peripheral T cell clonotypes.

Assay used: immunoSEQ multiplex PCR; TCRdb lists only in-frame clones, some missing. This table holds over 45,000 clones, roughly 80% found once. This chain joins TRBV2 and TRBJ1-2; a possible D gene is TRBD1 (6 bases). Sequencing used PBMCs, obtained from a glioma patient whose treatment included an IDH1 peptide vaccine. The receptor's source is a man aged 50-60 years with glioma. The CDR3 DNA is TGTGCCAGCAGTGAAGCGCGGGGGCCCAGGGGCTACACCTTC. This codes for CASSEARGPRGYTF. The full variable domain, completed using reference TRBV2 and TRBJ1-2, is EPEVTQTPSHQVTQMGQEVILRCVPISNHLYFYWYRQILGQKVEFLVSFYNNEISEKSEIFDDQFSVERPDGSNFTLKIRSTKLEDSAMYFCASSEARGPRGYTFGSGTRLTVV.